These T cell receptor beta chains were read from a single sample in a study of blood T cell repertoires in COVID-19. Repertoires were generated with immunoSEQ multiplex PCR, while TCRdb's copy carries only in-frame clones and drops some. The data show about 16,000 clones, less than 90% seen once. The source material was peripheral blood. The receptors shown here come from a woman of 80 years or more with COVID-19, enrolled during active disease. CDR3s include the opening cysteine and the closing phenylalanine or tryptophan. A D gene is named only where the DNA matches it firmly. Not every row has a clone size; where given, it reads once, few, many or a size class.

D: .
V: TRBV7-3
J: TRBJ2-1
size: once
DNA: TGTGCCAGCAGCGCGCAGCGGAGCTCCTACAATGAGCAGTTCTTC
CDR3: CASSAQRSSYNEQFF

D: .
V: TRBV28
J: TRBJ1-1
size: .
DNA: TGTGCCGCGGGGGACGGTCTGAACACTGAAGCTTTCTTT
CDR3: CAAGDGLNTEAFF

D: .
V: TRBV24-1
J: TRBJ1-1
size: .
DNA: TGTGCCACCAGTAGCCCGGGACAAACTTTCTTT
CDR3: CATSSPGQTFF

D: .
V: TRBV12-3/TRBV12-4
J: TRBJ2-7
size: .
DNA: TGTGCCAGCCGACGGGACTGGCTCTACGAGCAGTACTTC
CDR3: CASRRDWLYEQYF

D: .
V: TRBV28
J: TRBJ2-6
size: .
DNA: TGTGCCAGCAGTTTGTTCACACAGACCATGTCTGGGGCCAACGTCCTGACTTTC
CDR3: CASSLFTQTMSGANVLTF

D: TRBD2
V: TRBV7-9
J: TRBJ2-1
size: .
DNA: TGTGCCAGCAGCCCCGGGGTAGCGGGGCTGAATGAGCAGTTCTTC
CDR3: CASSPGVAGLNEQFF

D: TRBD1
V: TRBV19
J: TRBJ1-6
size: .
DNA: TGTGCCAGTAGGGACAGGGGGGAGAGTTCACCCCTCCACTTT
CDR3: CASRDRGESSPLHF

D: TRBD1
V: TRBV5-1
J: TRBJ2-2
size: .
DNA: TGCGCCAGCAGCTTCGTTCAGGGGGCCGGGGAGCTGTTTTTT
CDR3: CASSFVQGAGELFF

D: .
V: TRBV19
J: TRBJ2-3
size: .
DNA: TGTGCCAGTAGACAGGGCAATACGCAGTATTTT
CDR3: CASRQGNTQYF

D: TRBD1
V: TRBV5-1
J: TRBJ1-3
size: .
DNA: TGCGCCAGCAGCTTGGACAGGGGGAGGGGAAACACCATATATTTT
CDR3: CASSLDRGRGNTIYF

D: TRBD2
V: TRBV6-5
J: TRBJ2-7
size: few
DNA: TGTGCCAGCAGTACCAGAGCGGGAGGGCCTCACGAGCAGTACTTC
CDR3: CASSTRAGGPHEQYF

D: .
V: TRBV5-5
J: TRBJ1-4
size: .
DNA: TGTGCCAGCAGCTTGTTACCGTATGGGACGGGGGCAACTAATGAAAAACTGTTTTTT
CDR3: CASSLLPYGTGATNEKLFF

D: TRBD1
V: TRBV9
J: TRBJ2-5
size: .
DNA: TGTGCCAGCAGCGGGACAGGGGGAGAGACCCAGTACTTC
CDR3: CASSGTGGETQYF

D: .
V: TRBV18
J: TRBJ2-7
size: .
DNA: TGTGCCAGCTCACAAGGACAGTACGAGCAGTACTTC
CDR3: CASSQGQYEQYF

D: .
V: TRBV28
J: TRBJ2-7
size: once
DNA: TGTGCCAGCAGACTCAGGGTTTTGCACGAGCAGTACTTC
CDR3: CASRLRVLHEQYF

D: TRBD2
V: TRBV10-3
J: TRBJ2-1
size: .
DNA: TGTGCCATCAGGGATCTAGCGGGAGGCAACAATGAGCAGTTCTTC
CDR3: CAIRDLAGGNNEQFF

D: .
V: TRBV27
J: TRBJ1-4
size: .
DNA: TGTGCCAGCGGTTCCTTACAGCTAACTAATGAAAAACTGTTTTTT
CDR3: CASGSLQLTNEKLFF

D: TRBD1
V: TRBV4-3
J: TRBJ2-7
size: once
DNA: TGCGCCAGCAGCCAAGATACAGGGGGGTGGGAGCAGTACTTC
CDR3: CASSQDTGGWEQYF

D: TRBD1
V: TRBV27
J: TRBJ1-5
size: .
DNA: TGTGCCAGCAGTTTCGGGACAGGGGGCGATCAGCCCCAGCATTTT
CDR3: CASSFGTGGDQPQHF

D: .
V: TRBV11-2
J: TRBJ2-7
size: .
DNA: TGTGCCAGCAGCCTGAACCCGGGACAGGGCGGGACTAGGGTCTACGAGCAGTACTTC
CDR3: CASSLNPGQGGTRVYEQYF

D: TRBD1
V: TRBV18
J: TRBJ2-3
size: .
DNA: TGTGCCAGCTCACCCCGGGACAGGGGAGGAGATACGCAGTATTTT
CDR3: CASSPRDRGGDTQYF

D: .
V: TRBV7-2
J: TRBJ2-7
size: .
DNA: TGTGCCAGCAGCTCCCTCTCCCAGGGTCCCTACGAGCAGTACTTC
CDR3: CASSSLSQGPYEQYF

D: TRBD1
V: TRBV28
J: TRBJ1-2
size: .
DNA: TGTGCCAGCAGTACACTATCGCGGACAGGGGGGCTTGGCTACACCTTC
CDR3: CASSTLSRTGGLGYTF

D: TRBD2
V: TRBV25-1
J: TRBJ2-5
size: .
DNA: TGTGCCAGCAGTACTCCGGGCAGCGGGAATGGAGCCCAGTACTTC
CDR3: CASSTPGSGNGAQYF

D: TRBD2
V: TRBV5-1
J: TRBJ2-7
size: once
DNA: TGCGCCAGCAGCTTGCGAGCCTTGGGACTAGCGTCCTACGAGCAGTACTTC
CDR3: CASSLRALGLASYEQYF

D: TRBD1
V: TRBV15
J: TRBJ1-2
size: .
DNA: TGTGCCACCAGCAGAGGCCGACAGGGGGCTGATAGTTATGGCTACACCTTC
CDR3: CATSRGRQGADSYGYTF

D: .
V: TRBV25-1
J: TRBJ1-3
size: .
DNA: TGTGCCAGCAGTGAATCGAGGGGGAAAGGAAACACCATATATTTT
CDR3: CASSESRGKGNTIYF

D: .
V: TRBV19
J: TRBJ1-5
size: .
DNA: TGTGCCAGTAGTATAGGGAACAGTTACTATCAGCCCCAGCATTTT
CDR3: CASSIGNSYYQPQHF

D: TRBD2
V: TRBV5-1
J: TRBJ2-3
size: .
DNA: TGCGCCAGCAGCTTTAGGCTAGCGGGGGATACTACAGATACGCAGTATTTT
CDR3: CASSFRLAGDTTDTQYF

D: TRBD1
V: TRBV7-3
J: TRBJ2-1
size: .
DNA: TGTGCCAGCAGCCGGACAGGGTCCGGCAATGAGCAGTTCTTC
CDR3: CASSRTGSGNEQFF

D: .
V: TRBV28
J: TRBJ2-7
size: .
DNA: TGTGCCAGCAGTAGCTCAGGGCCCCAATACGAGCAGTACTTC
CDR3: CASSSSGPQYEQYF

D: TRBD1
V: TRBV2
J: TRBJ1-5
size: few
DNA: TGTGCCAGCAGCGGTACAGGGGAAAATCAGCCCCAGCATTTT
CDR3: CASSGTGENQPQHF

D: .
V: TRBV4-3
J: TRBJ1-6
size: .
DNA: TGCGCCAGCAGCCAAGCAGGGGTTGATTCACCCCTCCACTTT
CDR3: CASSQAGVDSPLHF

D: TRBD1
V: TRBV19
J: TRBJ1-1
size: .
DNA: TGTGCCAGTAGATCAAGAAGGACAGGGGGCCCCGTCACTGAAGCTTTCTTT
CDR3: CASRSRRTGGPVTEAFF

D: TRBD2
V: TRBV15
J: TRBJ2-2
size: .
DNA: TGTGCCACCAGCAGAGAGTCAGCGGGGCTCACCGGGGAGCTGTTTTTT
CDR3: CATSRESAGLTGELFF